This T cell receptor beta chain was identified during a study of T cell repertoires in cytomegalovirus infection (dated by TCRdb to about 2019). Concerning the study at large: Recently identified HLA-C-restricted CMV epitopes, whose presentation resists viral immunomodulation, were targeted by peptide stimulations together with well-studied HLA-B-restricted epitopes. Donor HLA type was relevant to the analysis, because carriage of CMV infection together with the matching HLA type was indicated by public TCR beta signatures. The research as a whole found: The ex vivo response was dominated by HLA-C-restricted CMV-specific TCR beta clonotypes, which also provided the single most frequent clonotype in two of eight donors. Cumulative frequency of public TCR beta family members discriminated carriers of CMV infection plus the relevant HLA type in this cohort and an independent 352-donor cohort.

CDR1 and CDR2 are read off the germline V gene as SNHLY and FYNNEI. Ends trimmed: V by 4 bases, J by 5 bases; bases unmatched to a gene: 5. Inclusive of the bounding cysteine and phenylalanine, the CDR3 is 14 residues long. Only the CDR3 DNA is retained, 42 bases long and in frame from the first base. Sequencing was performed on an Illumina HiSeq 1500. Starting from the raw public reads, TCRdb applied fastp trimming at Q25, assembled clones with MiXCR and retained in-frame beta chains. Records with the same CDR3 protein are collapsed into one entry carrying the most frequent genes and DNA. The sample table lists roughly 920,000 distinct CDR3 sequences, 31% of them with a count of one. Jointly, the top ten make up about an eighth of the sample. The treatment or condition tag for this specimen amounts to: in vitro stimulation with specific CMV peptide epitopes to enrich CMV-specific T cells. The table lists this clonotype with a count of one. There is no known antigen for this receptor. Per-nucleotide qualities are absent, and no much larger clonotype sits a single base away. A single read offers scant evidence.

The source is a human donor in good health (CMV status not recorded). Some clones in this sample may be carry-over from other donors' samples. The sample here was cultured CD8+ T cells from PBMCs, taken from culture after CMV antigen stimulation. Rearrangement joined TRBV2 to TRBJ2-3; TRBD2 matches 8 bases in the middle. For the CDR3, the sequence is CASSVGGDEDTQYF. The nucleotide sequence is TGTGCCAGCAGTGTCGGGGGGGACGAAGATACGCAGTATTTT.